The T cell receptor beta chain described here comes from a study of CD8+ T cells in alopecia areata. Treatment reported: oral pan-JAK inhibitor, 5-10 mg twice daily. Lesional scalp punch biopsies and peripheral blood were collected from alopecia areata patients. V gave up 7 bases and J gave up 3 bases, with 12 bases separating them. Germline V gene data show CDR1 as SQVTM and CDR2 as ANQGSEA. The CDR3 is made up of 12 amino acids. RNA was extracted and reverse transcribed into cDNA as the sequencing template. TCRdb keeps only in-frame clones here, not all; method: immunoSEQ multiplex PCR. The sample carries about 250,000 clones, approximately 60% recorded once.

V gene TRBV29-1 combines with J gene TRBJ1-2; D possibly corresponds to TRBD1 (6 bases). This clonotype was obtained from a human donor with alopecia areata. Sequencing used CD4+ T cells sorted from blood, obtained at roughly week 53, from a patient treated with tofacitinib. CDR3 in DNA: TGCAGCGCCTCGGACAGCTACTATGGCTACACCTTC. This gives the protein CSASDSYYGYTF. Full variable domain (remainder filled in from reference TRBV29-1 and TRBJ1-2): SAVISQKPSRDICQRGTSLTIQCQVDSQVTMMFWYRQQPGQSLTLIATANQGSEATYESGFVIDKFPISRPNLTFSTLTVSNMSPEDSSIYLCSASDSYYGYTFGSGTRLTVV.